Each of the 29 T cell receptor beta chains below was sequenced from the same sample in a study of blood T cell repertoires in COVID-19 (TCRdb year 2020). Receptor amplification or capture employed the immunoSEQ multiplex PCR assay. TCRdb carries this immuneACCESS record with in-frame sequences only. Its versions omit some clonotypes, under half of them owing to an unresolved V gene in the studies checked, with the rest unexplained. The sample table records about 160,000 clones; roughly 81% of these occur just once. The top ten clones comprise around 5% of the sample. Sequencing input: peripheral blood. The source is a woman between 45 and 60 years old with COVID-19, enrolled during active disease.

The chain has TRBV28 and TRBJ2-5; D unclear. Germline V gene lookup returns CDR1 MDHEN and CDR2 SYDVKM. V lost 5 bases and J lost 5, with 15 bases in between. The CDR3 contains 14 residues. CDR3 sequence: CASSPRAAPETQYF. CDR3 DNA: TGTGCCAGCAGTCCCCGCGCTGCCCCGGAGACCCAGTACTTC.

The chain recombines TRBV2 with TRBJ2-5; 9 bases line up with TRBD1. The CDR3 is made up of 13 amino acids. J was trimmed by 4 bases and V by 6 bases; bases with no gene match: 3. Germline V lookup: CDR1 SNHLY, CDR2 FYNNEI. CDR3 protein: CASRGQGPETQYF. DNA for the CDR3: TGTGCCAGCAGGGGACAGGGTCCAGAGACCCAGTACTTC.

The V gene is TRBV28, the J gene TRBJ1-2; D gene uncertain. V was clipped by 4 bases and J by 3 bases, with 9 bases between them. This CDR3 comprises 13 residues. Germline CDR1 and CDR2: MDHEN and SYDVKM. CDR3 coding DNA: TGTGCCAGCAGTTACCGGGTCGACTATGGCTACACCTTC. Translation gives CASSYRVDYGYTF.

The chain uses TRBV2 and TRBJ1-4; 11 nucleotides match TRBD1. Germline values: CDR1 SNHLY, CDR2 FYNNEI. The V segment lost 7 bases and the J segment 5 bases; nucleotides outside the gene matches: 6. The CDR3 spans 15 residues. The CDR3 DNA sequence: TGTGCCAGCACCGGACAGGGGGCACGGAATGAAAAACTGTTTTTT. Translated, it gives CASTGQGARNEKLFF.

The chain recombines TRBV19 with TRBJ1-5, with unresolved D. This CDR3 contains 12 residues. Looked up from germline, CDR1 is LNHDA and CDR2 is SQIVND (reference sequence). The V gene lost 7 bases and the J gene lost 7 bases, with 11 bases spanning the gap. In nucleotides, the CDR3 is TGTGCCAGTACCCCTACGCGGCAGCCCCAGCATTTT. Translated, it gives CASTPTRQPQHF.

The rearrangement links TRBV27 to TRBJ2-7; TRBD2 agrees at 9 bases. This CDR3 is built from 16 residues. Germline CDR1 MNHEY, CDR2 SMNVEV (reference sequence). V dropped 4 bases and J dropped 3; count of bases not matched to a gene: 10. CDR3 nucleotides: TGTGCCAGCAGTTCCTGGGGAGCGGGGGGCTTCTACGAGCAGTACTTC. Amino acid sequence: CASSSWGAGGFYEQYF.

The rearrangement links TRBV27 to TRBJ1-5; D is unresolved. The V end lost 3 bases, the J end lost 7 bases, and 13 bases lay between the germline ends. The CDR3 loop spans 14 amino acids. CDR1 and CDR2 (germline): MNHEY, SMNVEV (reference sequence). The CDR3 region has the DNA TGTGCCAGCAGTTTCCTAGGTAACGGGCAGCCCCAGCATTTT. As protein: CASSFLGNGQPQHF.

This clone was seen just once. V is TRBV12-3 or TRBV12-4 and J is TRBJ1-5; no definite D call. This CDR3 has 13 residues. V lost 5 bases, J lost 0 bases, and 5 bases lay in between. CDR3 sequence: CASSPNSNQPQHF. The DNA for the CDR3 is TGTGCCAGCAGTCCAAATAGCAATCAGCCCCAGCATTTT.

The rearrangement joins TRBV2 to TRBJ2-5, with D maybe TRBD1 (5 bases). The germline V gene encodes CDR1 SNHLY and CDR2 FYNNEI. The ends were cut back, 0 bases at V and 5 bases at J, with 13 bases in the middle. The CDR3 length is 15 residues. The CDR3 loop reads CASSEARQGAETQYF. The CDR3 bases are TGTGCCAGCAGTGAAGCGCGGCAGGGTGCGGAGACCCAGTACTTC.

Regarding this clone: At one boundary the junction diverges from the germline segment, which might be a read error. The V call is TRBV4-1, the J call TRBJ2-2, with 7 positions matching TRBD1. CDR3 length: 16 amino acids. In germline, CDR1 is MGHRA, CDR2 YSYEKL. CDR3 sequence reads: CASSQEGAGITGELFF. The CDR3 bases are TGCGCCAGCAGTCAAGAGGGGGCAGGGATAACCGGGGAGCTGTTTTTT.

This clone was seen just once. The genes are TRBV27 and TRBJ2-2; 8 nucleotides match TRBD1. The CDR3 totals 19 residues. The junction had 16 bases not matched to a gene; V was cut back by 3 bases and J by 4 bases. From germline, CDR1 is MNHEY and CDR2 SMNVEV (reference sequence). In DNA, the CDR3 is TGTGCCAGCAGTTTTGTCCCGCCTCCAGGGGGCGCTGGCACCGGGGAGCTGTTTTTT. Translating gives CASSFVPPPGGAGTGELFF.

The chain joins TRBV2 to TRBJ2-1; 10 nucleotides agree with TRBD2. Germline V lookup: CDR1 SNHLY, CDR2 FYNNEI. J gave up 6 bases and V 3 bases, and 17 bases lay outside the gene matches. The length of the CDR3 is 19 residues. CDR3 coding DNA: TGTGCCAGCAGTGATCGAGAGCGGGGGGGCAGAGGGTGGAGCAATGAGCAGTTCTTC. Its translation is CASSDRERGGRGWSNEQFF. The whole variable domain, filled in from reference TRBV2 and TRBJ2-1, reads EPEVTQTPSHQVTQMGQEVILRCVPISNHLYFYWYRQILGQKVEFLVSFYNNEISEKSEIFDDQFSVERPDGSNFTLKIRSTKLEDSAMYFCASSDRERGGRGWSNEQFFGPGTRLTVL.

The chain recombines TRBV5-6 with TRBJ1-1; D not resolved. The CDR3 spans 13 residues. The germline CDR1 and CDR2 sequences are SGHDT and YYEEEE. With 6 bases removed from V and 1 base from J, the gap between germline ends came to 10 bases. The CDR3 DNA sequence: TGTGCCAGCAACAAACAGCAGAACACTGAAGCTTTCTTT. Translation: CASNKQQNTEAFF.

This chain joins TRBV6-2 or TRBV6-3 and TRBJ2-3; D perhaps matches TRBD2 (7 bases). The ends were cut back, 5 bases at V and 1 base at J, with 16 bases in the middle. The CDR3 totals 16 residues. Germline assignment: CDR1 MNHEY and CDR2 SVGEGT. The CDR3 protein is CASSGWGGRGTDTQYF. CDR3 sequence (DNA): TGTGCCAGCAGTGGTTGGGGGGGCCGGGGCACAGATACGCAGTATTTT.

The chain recombines TRBV7-9 with TRBJ1-4; no reliable D call. V gave up 6 bases and J gave up 0 bases, with 11 bases separating them. Germline CDR1 reads SEHNR; CDR2 reads FQNEAQ (reference sequence). This CDR3 has 15 residues. CDR3 sequence (DNA): TGTGCCAGCAGTCAAGGGAGAGCAACTAATGAAAAACTGTTTTTT. Residues: CASSQGRATNEKLFF.

In DNA, the CDR3 is TGCAGCGTTCAAGGGTATGAGCGGGGGGCCGAGGAGCTGTTTTTT. Translating gives CSVQGYERGAEELFF. The chain has TRBV29-1 and TRBJ2-2; TRBD2 agrees at 9 bases. CDR3 length: 15 residues. The germline V gene has CDR1 SQVTM and CDR2 ANQGSEA. The trim removed 5 bases at V and 10 bases at J, leaving 14 bases unmatched.

V and J are TRBV30 and TRBJ1-5; D remains unclear. This CDR3 spans 15 amino acids. V lost 0 bases to trimming and J lost 2 bases, with 11 bases between them. Germline CDR1 and CDR2: GTSNPN and SVGIG (reference sequence). The CDR3 protein is CAWSVSSNGNQPQHF. DNA for the CDR3: TGTGCCTGGAGTGTAAGCTCTAATGGCAATCAGCCCCAGCATTTT.

V gene TRBV27 combines with J gene TRBJ1-1; D may be TRBD1 (6 bases). The CDR3 runs 14 residues. V was cut by 4 bases and J by 1 base, with 10 bases left in between. Germline V gene sequence: CDR1 MNHEY, CDR2 SMNVEV (reference sequence). The chain's CDR3 is CASSSGTPNTEAFF. The CDR3 bases are TGTGCCAGCAGTTCCGGGACACCGAACACTGAAGCTTTCTTT.

This clone was picked up many times. The chain links TRBV6-2 or TRBV6-3 to TRBJ2-7; 11 nucleotides align to TRBD2. V lost 2 bases and J lost 2; bases outside the gene matches: 8. The germline CDR1 and CDR2 sequences are MNHEY and SVGEGT. The CDR3 contains 17 residues. The CDR3 spells CASSYRRLAGGAYEQYF. Written as DNA, the CDR3 is TGTGCCAGCAGTTACCGGCGGCTAGCGGGGGGCGCCTACGAGCAGTACTTC.

The chain uses TRBV21-1 and TRBJ2-7; the table's D call of TRBD1 was not tested on the DNA. TRBV21-1 is labeled a pseudogene. The CDR3 totals 14 residues. The chain's CDR3 is CASSPRVTSYEQYF. The CDR3 coding sequence is TGTGCCAGCAGCCCCAGGGTCACCTCCTACGAGCAGTACTTC.

This chain uses TRBV5-1 with TRBJ1-4; 7 positions agree with TRBD1. Trimming removed 3 bases from V and 8 bases from J; junction bases left unmatched: 10. The length of the CDR3 is 15 residues. Germline V lookup: CDR1 SGHRS, CDR2 YFSETQ. In DNA form, the CDR3 reads TGCGCCAGCAGCTCCACGGGACAGCTGGGGGAAAAACTGTTTTTT. The encoded protein is CASSSTGQLGEKLFF.

This chain uses TRBV19 with TRBJ1-4; D is possibly TRBD1 (5 bases). V was trimmed by 3 bases and J by 8 bases, leaving 7 bases between them. The germline CDR1 and CDR2 sequences are LNHDA and SQIVND (reference sequence). CDR3 length: 12 amino acids. Here the CDR3 reads CASSIYREKLFF. CDR3 DNA sequence: TGTGCCAGTAGTATTTACAGGGAAAAACTGTTTTTT.

The chain recombines TRBV18 with TRBJ2-7, with TRBD1 identical over 7 bases. Germline CDR1 is KGHSH and CDR2 is LQKENI. The CDR3 spans 13 residues. V lost 8 bases to trimming and J lost 2 bases; unmatched junction nucleotides: 6. The CDR3 coding sequence is TGTGCCAGCACCGACAGGGCCACCTACGAGCAGTACTTC. Its protein is CASTDRATYEQYF.

There are a few counts of this clone. The CDR3 coding sequence is TGTGCCAGCAGTCAAAAAAGACAGGGAGGCGGGCCCCAGCATTTT. It translates to CASSQKRQGGGPQHF. This chain links TRBV6-2 or TRBV6-3 with TRBJ1-5; TRBD1 matches at 7 bases. V lost 5 bases, J lost 9 bases, and 13 bases stayed unmatched. The V gene's germline CDR1 is MNHEY and CDR2 SVGEGT. The CDR3 sequence is 15 residues long.

The chain uses TRBV9 and TRBJ1-5, with D possibly matching TRBD1 (5 bases). CDR1 is SGDLS and CDR2 is YYNGEE in the germline V gene. The CDR3 is 14 amino acids. V was pared by 3 bases and J by 4 bases, with 11 bases between. Written as DNA, the CDR3 is TGTGCCAGCAGCGCCCGGGGGGGAAATCAGCCCCAGCATTTT. Translated, it gives CASSARGGNQPQHF.

Only one count was recorded for this clone. This sequence joins TRBV4-1 and TRBJ1-4; D is uncertain. Looked up from germline, CDR1 is MGHRA and CDR2 is YSYEKL. V shed 0 bases and J shed 6 bases, with 17 bases lying between them. This CDR3 comprises 17 residues. CDR3: CASSQDRLGRRDEKLFF. CDR3 DNA sequence: TGCGCCAGCAGCCAAGATCGGCTAGGGAGGCGGGATGAAAAACTGTTTTTT.

To note about this clone: The same CDR3 also results from other DNA sequences found in this sample. The chain uses TRBV18 and TRBJ1-1; D gene ambiguous. V dropped 3 bases and J dropped 0 bases, with 8 bases sitting between them. The CDR3 extends over 14 amino acids. CDR1 is KGHSH and CDR2 is LQKENI in the germline V gene. CDR3 loop: CASSPEGMNTEAFF. The CDR3 coding sequence is TGTGCCAGCTCACCGGAGGGCATGAACACTGAAGCTTTCTTT.

This chain connects TRBV27 to TRBJ1-3; unclear D gene. The CDR3 loop spans 13 amino acids. V was trimmed by 6 bases and J by 0 bases, leaving 6 bases between them. Germline V gene sequence: CDR1 MNHEY, CDR2 SMNVEV (reference sequence). The CDR3 spells CASSPFSGNTIYF. Written as DNA, the CDR3 is TGTGCCAGCAGCCCGTTCTCTGGAAACACCATATATTTT.

The chain carries TRBV27 and TRBJ2-7, with TRBD2 identical over 7 bases. V was clipped by 7 bases and J by 2 bases; unmatched bases: 8. The CDR3 extends over 14 amino acids. Germline assignment: CDR1 MNHEY and CDR2 SMNVEV (reference sequence). CDR3 DNA: TGTGCCAGCACCGCAGCGGGACCGCCCTACGAGCAGTACTTC. It specifies CASTAAGPPYEQYF.